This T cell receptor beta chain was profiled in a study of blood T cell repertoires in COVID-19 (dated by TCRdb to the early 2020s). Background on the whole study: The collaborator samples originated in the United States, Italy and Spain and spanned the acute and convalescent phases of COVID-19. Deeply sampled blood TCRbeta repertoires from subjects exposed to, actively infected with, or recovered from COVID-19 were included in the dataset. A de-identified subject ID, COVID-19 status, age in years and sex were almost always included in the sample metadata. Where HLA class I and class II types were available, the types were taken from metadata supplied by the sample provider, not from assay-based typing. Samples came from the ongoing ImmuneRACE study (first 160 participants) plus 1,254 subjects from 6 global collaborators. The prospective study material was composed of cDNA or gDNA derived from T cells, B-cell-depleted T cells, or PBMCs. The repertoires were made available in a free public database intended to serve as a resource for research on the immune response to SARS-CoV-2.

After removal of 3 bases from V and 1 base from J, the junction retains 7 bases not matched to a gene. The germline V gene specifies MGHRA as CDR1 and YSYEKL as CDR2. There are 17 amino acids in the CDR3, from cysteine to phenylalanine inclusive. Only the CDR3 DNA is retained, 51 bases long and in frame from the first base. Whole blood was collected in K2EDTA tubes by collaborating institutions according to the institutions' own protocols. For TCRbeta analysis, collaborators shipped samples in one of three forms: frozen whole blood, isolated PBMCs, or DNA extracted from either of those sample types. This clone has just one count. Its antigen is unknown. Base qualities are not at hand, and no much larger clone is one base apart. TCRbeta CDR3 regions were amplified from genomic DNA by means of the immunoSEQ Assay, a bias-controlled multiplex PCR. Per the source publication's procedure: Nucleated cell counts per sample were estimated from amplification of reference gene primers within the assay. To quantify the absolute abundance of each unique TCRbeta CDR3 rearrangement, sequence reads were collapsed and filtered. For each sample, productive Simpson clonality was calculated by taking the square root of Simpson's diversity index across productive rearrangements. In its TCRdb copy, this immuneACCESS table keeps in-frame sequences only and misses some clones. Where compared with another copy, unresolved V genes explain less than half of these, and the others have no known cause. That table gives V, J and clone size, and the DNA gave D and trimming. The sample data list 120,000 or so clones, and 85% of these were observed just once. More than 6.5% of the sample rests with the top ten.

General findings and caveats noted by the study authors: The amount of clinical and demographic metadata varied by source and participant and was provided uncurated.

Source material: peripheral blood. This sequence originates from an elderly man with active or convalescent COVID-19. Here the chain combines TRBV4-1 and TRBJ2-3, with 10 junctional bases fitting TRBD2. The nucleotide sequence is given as TGCGCCAGCAGCCAGGGGGGTCTAGCGGGGGGCACAGATACGCAGTATTTT. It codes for CASSQGGLAGGTDTQYF.